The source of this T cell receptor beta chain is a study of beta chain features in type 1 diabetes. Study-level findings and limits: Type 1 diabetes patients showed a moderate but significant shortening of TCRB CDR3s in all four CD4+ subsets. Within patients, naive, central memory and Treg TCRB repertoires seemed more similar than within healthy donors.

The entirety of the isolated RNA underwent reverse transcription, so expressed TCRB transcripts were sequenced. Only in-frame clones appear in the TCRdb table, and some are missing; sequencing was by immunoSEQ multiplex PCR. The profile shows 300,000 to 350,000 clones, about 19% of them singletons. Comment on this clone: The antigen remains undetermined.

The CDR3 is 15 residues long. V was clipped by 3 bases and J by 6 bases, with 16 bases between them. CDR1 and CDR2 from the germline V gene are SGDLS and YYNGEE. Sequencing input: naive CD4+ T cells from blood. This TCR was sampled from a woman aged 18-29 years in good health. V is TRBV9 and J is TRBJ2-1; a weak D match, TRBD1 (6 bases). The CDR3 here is CASSATGWEGNEQFF. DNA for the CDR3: TGTGCCAGCAGCGCTACAGGGTGGGAAGGCAATGAGCAGTTCTTC.